The T cell receptor beta chain described here comes from a study of OX40 agonist ivuxolimab in advanced cancers. Repertoires were generated with immunoSEQ multiplex PCR, while TCRdb's copy carries only in-frame clones and drops some. The sample includes tens of thousands of clones, roughly nine tenths of them seen just once. This CDR3 comprises 13 residues. The V end was cut by 6 bases, the J end by 1 base, with 6 bases between. Germline lookup yields CDR1 LNHDA and CDR2 SQIVND (reference sequence). Specimen: CD4+ or CD8+ T cells sorted from blood, collected in a trial of the OX40 agonist ivuxolimab. V and J are TRBV19 and TRBJ2-2; D is uncertain. The receptor was derived from an adult with an advanced solid tumor such as melanoma, head and neck, liver or kidney cancer. The CDR3 DNA sequence: TGTGCCAGTAGACGGTTGAACACCGGGGAGCTGTTTTTT. Residues: CASRRLNTGELFF.